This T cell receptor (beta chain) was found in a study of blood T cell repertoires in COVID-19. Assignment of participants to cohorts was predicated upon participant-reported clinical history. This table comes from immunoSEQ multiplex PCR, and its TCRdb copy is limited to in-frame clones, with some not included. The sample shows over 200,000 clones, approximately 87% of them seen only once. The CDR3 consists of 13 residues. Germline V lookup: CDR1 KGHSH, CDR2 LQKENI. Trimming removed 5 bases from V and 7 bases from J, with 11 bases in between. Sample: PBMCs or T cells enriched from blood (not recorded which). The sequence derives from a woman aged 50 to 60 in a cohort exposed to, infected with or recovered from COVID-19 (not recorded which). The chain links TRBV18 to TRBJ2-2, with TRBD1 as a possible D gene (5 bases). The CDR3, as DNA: TGTGCCAGCTCATCTACAGGTTACGGGGAGCTGTTTTTT. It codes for CASSSTGYGELFF.